The 8 T cell receptor beta chains given below trace back to one sample, sequenced in a study of cytomegalovirus exposure and HLA in healthy donors. PCR was performed using 60 Vbeta and 13 Jbeta primers. Clones were sequenced by immunoSEQ multiplex PCR, and TCRdb holds only the in-frame ones, with some missing. The profile shows 75,000 to 100,000 clones, 74% of them singletons. Sequencing used PBMCs. The source of these receptors is a male donor in good health and CMV-seronegative.

The chain carries TRBV2 and TRBJ2-1; possible D gene TRBD2, 6 bases. The CDR3 has 18 amino acids. V was trimmed by 4 bases and J by 2 bases, leaving 21 bases between them. The germline CDR1 and CDR2 sequences are SNHLY and FYNNEI. The CDR3 DNA reads as TGTGCCAGCAGTGTATCCAACCGTGGGGGGAACGCCTACAATGAGCAGTTCTTC. Protein sequence: CASSVSNRGGNAYNEQFF. Based on the CDR3 plus reference TRBV2 and TRBJ2-1, the full variable domain is EPEVTQTPSHQVTQMGQEVILRCVPISNHLYFYWYRQILGQKVEFLVSFYNNEISEKSEIFDDQFSVERPDGSNFTLKIRSTKLEDSAMYFCASSVSNRGGNAYNEQFFGPGTRLTVL.

The genes are TRBV29-1 and TRBJ2-6, with D perhaps matching TRBD1 (6 bases). This CDR3 is 17 amino acids long. Germline CDR1 and CDR2: SQVTM and ANQGSEA. Trimming took 1 base from V and 1 from J, leaving 14 bases between them. The DNA for the CDR3 is TGCAGCGTTGAAGCACGGACAGCCCTTTCTGGGGCCAACGTCCTGACTTTC. Translated, it gives CSVEARTALSGANVLTF. The variable domain in full, with the rest retrieved from reference TRBV29-1 and TRBJ2-6, is SAVISQKPSRDICQRGTSLTIQCQVDSQVTMMFWYRQQPGQSLTLIATANQGSEATYESGFVIDKFPISRPNLTFSTLTVSNMSPEDSSIYLCSVEARTALSGANVLTFGAGSRLTVL.

This chain uses TRBV4-1 with TRBJ1-2; perhaps TRBD1 as D (5 bases). This CDR3 has 12 residues. Trimming shortened V by 4 bases and J by 6 bases, and 9 bases separated the two germline ends. Germline CDR1 MGHRA, CDR2 YSYEKL. CDR3 region: CASSRGANGYTF. DNA for the CDR3: TGCGCCAGCAGCCGTGGGGCAAATGGCTACACCTTC.

The chain employs TRBV19 and TRBJ1-2; TRBD1 matches at 9 bases. CDR3 length: 14 amino acids. Germline V gene data show CDR1 as LNHDA and CDR2 as SQIVND (reference sequence). V gave up 9 bases and J gave up 7 bases; unmatched junction bases: 12. The CDR3 here is CASRSGQGWIGYTF. The CDR3 DNA follows: TGTGCCAGCCGAAGCGGACAGGGGTGGATTGGCTACACCTTC. Based on the CDR3 plus reference TRBV19 and TRBJ1-2, the full variable domain is DGGITQSPKYLFRKEGQNVTLSCEQNLNHDAMYWYRQDPGQGLRLIYYSQIVNDFQKGDIAEGYSVSREKKESFPLTVTSAQKNPTAFYLCASRSGQGWIGYTFGSGTRLTVV.

The gene calls are TRBV5-4 and TRBJ2-2, with 12 positions matching TRBD2. V gave up 1 base and J gave up 7 bases; unmatched junction bases: 2. The length of the CDR3 is 15 residues. Germline V gene data show CDR1 as SGHNT and CDR2 as YYREEE (reference sequence). CDR3 nucleotides: TGTGCCAGCAGCTTGTCGACTAGCGGGAGCGGGGAGCTGTTTTTT. It yields the protein CASSLSTSGSGELFF.

The gene calls are TRBV6-5 and TRBJ2-5, with a tentative D call TRBD1 (5 bases). In germline, CDR1 is MNHEY, CDR2 SVGAGI. The CDR3 loop spans 12 amino acids. V lost 4 bases to trimming and J lost 2 bases, with 5 bases between them. The CDR3 sequence: CASSSGQETQYF. For the CDR3, the DNA is TGTGCCAGCAGTTCAGGGCAAGAGACCCAGTACTTC.

This chain connects TRBV14 to TRBJ2-7, with 9 bases identical to TRBD2. The length of the CDR3 is 15 residues. The V gene's germline CDR1 is SGHDN and CDR2 FVKESK. V was pared by 1 base and J by 1 base, with 2 bases of the junction left unmatched. Here the CDR3 reads CASSQGLAGSYEQYF. In DNA form, the CDR3 reads TGTGCCAGCAGCCAAGGGCTAGCGGGATCCTACGAGCAGTACTTC.

The chain joins TRBV20-1 to TRBJ1-2; D gene uncertain. CDR1 DFQATT and CDR2 SNEGSKA come from the germline V gene (reference sequence). V was shortened by 7 bases and J by 2 bases, with 8 bases between the two germline ends. The CDR3 loop spans 11 amino acids. CDR3 residues: CSVRSNYGYTF. CDR3 DNA sequence: TGCAGTGTCCGGTCCAACTATGGCTACACCTTC.